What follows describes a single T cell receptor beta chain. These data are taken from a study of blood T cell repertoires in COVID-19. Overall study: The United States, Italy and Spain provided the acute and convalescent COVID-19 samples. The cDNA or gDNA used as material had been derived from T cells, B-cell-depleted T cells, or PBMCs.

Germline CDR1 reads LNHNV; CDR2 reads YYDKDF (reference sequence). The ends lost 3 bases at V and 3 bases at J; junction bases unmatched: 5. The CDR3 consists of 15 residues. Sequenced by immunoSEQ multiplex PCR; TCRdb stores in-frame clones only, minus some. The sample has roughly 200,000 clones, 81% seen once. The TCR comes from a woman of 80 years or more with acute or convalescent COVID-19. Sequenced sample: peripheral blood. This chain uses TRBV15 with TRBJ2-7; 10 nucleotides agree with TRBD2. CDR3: CATSSVASGSYEQYF. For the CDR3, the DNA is TGTGCCACCAGCAGTGTGGCTAGCGGGAGCTACGAGCAGTACTTC.